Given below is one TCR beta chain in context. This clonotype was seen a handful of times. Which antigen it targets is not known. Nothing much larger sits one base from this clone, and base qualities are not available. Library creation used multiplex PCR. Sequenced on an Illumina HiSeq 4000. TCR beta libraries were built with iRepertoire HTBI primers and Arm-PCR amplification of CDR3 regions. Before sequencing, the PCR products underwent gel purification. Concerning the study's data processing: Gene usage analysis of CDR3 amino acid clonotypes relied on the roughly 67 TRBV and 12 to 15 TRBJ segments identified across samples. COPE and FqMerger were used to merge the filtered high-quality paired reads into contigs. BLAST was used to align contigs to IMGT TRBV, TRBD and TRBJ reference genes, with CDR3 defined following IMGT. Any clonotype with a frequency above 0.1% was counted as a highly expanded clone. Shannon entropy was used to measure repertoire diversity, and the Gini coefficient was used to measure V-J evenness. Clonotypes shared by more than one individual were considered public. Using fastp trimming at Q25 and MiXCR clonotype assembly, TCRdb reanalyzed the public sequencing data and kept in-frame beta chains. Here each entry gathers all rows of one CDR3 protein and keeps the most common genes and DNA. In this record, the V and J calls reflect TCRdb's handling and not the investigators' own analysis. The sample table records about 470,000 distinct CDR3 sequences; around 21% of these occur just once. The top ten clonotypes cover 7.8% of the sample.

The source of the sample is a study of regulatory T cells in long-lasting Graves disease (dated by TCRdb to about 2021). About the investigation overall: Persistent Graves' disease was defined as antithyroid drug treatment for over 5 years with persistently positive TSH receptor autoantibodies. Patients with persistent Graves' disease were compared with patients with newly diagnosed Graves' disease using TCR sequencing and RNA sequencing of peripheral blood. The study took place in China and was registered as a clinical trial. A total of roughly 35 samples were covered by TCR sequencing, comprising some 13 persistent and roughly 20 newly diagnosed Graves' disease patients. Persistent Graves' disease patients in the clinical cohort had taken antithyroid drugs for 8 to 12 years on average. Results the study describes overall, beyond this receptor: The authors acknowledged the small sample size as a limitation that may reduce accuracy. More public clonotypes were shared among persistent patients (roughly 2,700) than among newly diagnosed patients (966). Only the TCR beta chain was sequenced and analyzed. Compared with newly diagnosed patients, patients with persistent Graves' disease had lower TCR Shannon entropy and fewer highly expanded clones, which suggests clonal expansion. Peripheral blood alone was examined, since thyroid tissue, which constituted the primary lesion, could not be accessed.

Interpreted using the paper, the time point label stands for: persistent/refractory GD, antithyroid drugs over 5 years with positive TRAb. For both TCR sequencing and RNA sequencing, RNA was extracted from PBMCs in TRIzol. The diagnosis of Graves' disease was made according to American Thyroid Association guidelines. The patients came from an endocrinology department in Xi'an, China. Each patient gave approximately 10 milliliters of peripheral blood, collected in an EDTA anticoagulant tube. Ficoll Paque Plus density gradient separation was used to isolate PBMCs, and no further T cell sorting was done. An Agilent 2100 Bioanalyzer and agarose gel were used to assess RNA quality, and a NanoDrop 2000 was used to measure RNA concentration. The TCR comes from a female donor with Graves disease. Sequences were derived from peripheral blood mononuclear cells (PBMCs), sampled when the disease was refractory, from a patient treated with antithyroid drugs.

The DNA reads TGCGCCAGCAGGAGGGAACAAGAGACCCAGTACTTC. This translates into CASRREQETQYF. The chain is made from TRBV5-1 and TRBJ2-5; the D segment could be TRBD2, given 5 matching bases. Taken from cysteine to phenylalanine, the CDR3 has 12 residues. Only the CDR3 DNA is retained, 36 bases long and in frame from the first base. Trimming at the junction amounts to 5 bases on V and 2 bases on J, and the germline ends lie 7 bases apart. The CDR1 and CDR2 encoded by the germline V gene are SGHRS and YFSETQ. Extended through the reference TRBV5-1 and TRBJ2-5 proteins, this CDR3 yields the full variable domain: KAGVTQTPRYLIKTRGQQVTLSCSPISGHRSVSWYQQTPGQGLQFLFEYFSETQRNKGNFPGRFSGRQFSNSRSEMNVSTLELGDSALYLCASRREQETQYFGPGTRLLVL.